These T cell receptor beta chains were read from a single sample in a study of OX40 agonist ivuxolimab in advanced cancers. Some clones are missing from TCRdb's copy, which holds only in-frame ones; the method was immunoSEQ multiplex PCR. The sample gives roughly 48,000 clones, approximately 90% of which show up once; more than 45% is in the top ten. The input for sequencing was CD4+ or CD8+ T cells sorted from blood, taken in a trial of the OX40 agonist ivuxolimab. These TCRs come from an adult with an advanced solid tumor such as melanoma, head and neck, liver or kidney cancer. CDR3s include the opening cysteine and the closing phenylalanine or tryptophan. Clone size is given for some rows only: seen once, a few or many times, or a class if the clone is expanded.

V gene: TRBV14; clone size: few; J gene: TRBJ2-7; CDR3 protein: CASNRQGVVYEQYF
V gene: TRBV7-9; clone size: NA; J gene: TRBJ2-1; CDR3 protein: CASSSRLAGDRNDEQFF
V gene: TRBV14; clone size: once; J gene: TRBJ1-1; CDR3 protein: CASSQWGARNTEAFF
V gene: TRBV5-1; clone size: NA; J gene: TRBJ2-4; CDR3 protein: CASSPLGAHGVDIQYF
V gene: TRBV28; clone size: NA; J gene: TRBJ2-7; CDR3 protein: CASSSNFPGQFVTPYEQYF
V gene: TRBV9; clone size: NA; J gene: TRBJ2-1; CDR3 protein: CASSITNEQFF
V gene: TRBV19; clone size: NA; J gene: TRBJ1-2; CDR3 protein: CASKEILPNYGYTF
V gene: TRBV27; clone size: NA; J gene: TRBJ1-2; CDR3 protein: CASSFGPSYGYTF
V gene: TRBV28; clone size: NA; J gene: TRBJ1-5; CDR3 protein: CASSLRRPTGQPQHF
V gene: TRBV11-2; clone size: NA; J gene: TRBJ2-7; CDR3 protein: CASSLAGSSYEQYF
V gene: TRBV28; clone size: NA; J gene: TRBJ2-7; CDR3 protein: CASKEGGENYEQYF
V gene: TRBV28; clone size: NA; J gene: TRBJ2-1; CDR3 protein: CASSDFGGAYNEQFF
V gene: TRBV9; clone size: NA; J gene: TRBJ1-2; CDR3 protein: CASSVAGTAQPGYGYTF
V gene: TRBV6-5; clone size: NA; J gene: TRBJ1-1; CDR3 protein: CASSYEGGAEAFF
V gene: TRBV19; clone size: NA; J gene: TRBJ2-2; CDR3 protein: CASSIGWGRSAGELFF
V gene: TRBV14; clone size: NA; J gene: TRBJ2-7; CDR3 protein: CASSYSTGGYEQYF
V gene: TRBV28; clone size: NA; J gene: TRBJ1-1; CDR3 protein: CASSPVGFRTEAFF
V gene: TRBV14; clone size: NA; J gene: TRBJ1-2; CDR3 protein: CASSQHPYGYTF
V gene: TRBV7-9; clone size: NA; J gene: TRBJ1-1; CDR3 protein: CASSWALENTEAFF
V gene: TRBV5-1; clone size: NA; J gene: TRBJ1-3; CDR3 protein: CASSQDISSGNTIYF
V gene: TRBV7-2; clone size: NA; J gene: TRBJ2-1; CDR3 protein: CASSPEHNEQFF
V gene: TRBV27; clone size: NA; J gene: TRBJ2-1; CDR3 protein: CASSSGFDEQFF
V gene: TRBV10-1; clone size: NA; J gene: TRBJ2-3; CDR3 protein: CASSGVRDRALPDTQYF
V gene: TRBV27; clone size: NA; J gene: TRBJ1-5; CDR3 protein: CASTSLRFNQPQHF
V gene: TRBV27; clone size: NA; J gene: TRBJ2-5; CDR3 protein: CASSSPPSGGATGETQYF
V gene: TRBV6-5; clone size: NA; J gene: TRBJ2-7; CDR3 protein: CASSYSRGYEQYF
V gene: TRBV7-9; clone size: large; J gene: TRBJ1-2; CDR3 protein: CASSFYGAYYGYTF
V gene: TRBV19; clone size: NA; J gene: TRBJ2-2; CDR3 protein: CASKFPENTGELFF
V gene: TRBV27; clone size: NA; J gene: TRBJ1-1; CDR3 protein: CASSFSALNTEAFF
V gene: TRBV7-2; clone size: NA; J gene: TRBJ1-2; CDR3 protein: CAKEGNEYGYTF
V gene: TRBV28; clone size: NA; J gene: TRBJ2-5; CDR3 protein: CASSLPGQGTPWYF
V gene: TRBV30; clone size: few; J gene: TRBJ1-6; CDR3 protein: CAWSGQGLGSPLHF
V gene: TRBV9; clone size: NA; J gene: TRBJ2-1; CDR3 protein: CASSATSGGAYNEQFF
V gene: TRBV7-2; clone size: NA; J gene: TRBJ2-3; CDR3 protein: CASSSILGGTDTQYF
V gene: TRBV5-6; clone size: NA; J gene: TRBJ2-2; CDR3 protein: CASSGDRERSTGELFF
V gene: TRBV6-1; clone size: NA; J gene: TRBJ2-6; CDR3 protein: CASSEGFSGANVLTF
V gene: TRBV6-1; clone size: NA; J gene: TRBJ2-7; CDR3 protein: CASGGSYEQYF
V gene: TRBV7-2; clone size: NA; J gene: TRBJ2-2; CDR3 protein: CASSWTSGGEKANTGELFF
V gene: TRBV28; clone size: NA; J gene: TRBJ1-2; CDR3 protein: CATQGGGGYTF
V gene: TRBV4-1; clone size: once; J gene: TRBJ2-7; CDR3 protein: CASSQVPGRSYEQYF
V gene: TRBV2; clone size: NA; J gene: TRBJ1-1; CDR3 protein: CASFGQENTEAFF
V gene: TRBV14; clone size: NA; J gene: TRBJ1-1; CDR3 protein: CASSPPGRIMNTEAFF
V gene: TRBV6-5; clone size: NA; J gene: TRBJ2-3; CDR3 protein: CASSSIQGDTQYF
V gene: TRBV7-6; clone size: NA; J gene: TRBJ2-7; CDR3 protein: CASSLQGAYEQYF
V gene: TRBV2; clone size: NA; J gene: TRBJ1-1; CDR3 protein: CASLRGGDLNTEAFF
V gene: TRBV29-1; clone size: NA; J gene: TRBJ2-1; CDR3 protein: CSVAMSSGKHYNEQFF
V gene: TRBV14; clone size: NA; J gene: TRBJ2-5; CDR3 protein: CASSQEGFGGETQYF
V gene: TRBV11-2; clone size: NA; J gene: TRBJ2-1; CDR3 protein: CASGSGGAFEQFF
V gene: TRBV10-3; clone size: NA; J gene: TRBJ1-6; CDR3 protein: CAISEDRPNSPLHF
V gene: TRBV7-9; clone size: NA; J gene: TRBJ2-1; CDR3 protein: CASSLVTEADEQFF
V gene: TRBV5-6; clone size: NA; J gene: TRBJ2-2; CDR3 protein: CASSLGVATGELFF
V gene: TRBV28; clone size: once; J gene: TRBJ2-3; CDR3 protein: CASSFVFAGPSTDTQYF
V gene: TRBV10-1; clone size: few; J gene: TRBJ2-2; CDR3 protein: CASRTWSWNTGELFF
V gene: TRBV28; clone size: NA; J gene: TRBJ2-1; CDR3 protein: CASSLPGGGNEQFF
V gene: TRBV13; clone size: NA; J gene: TRBJ2-7; CDR3 protein: CASSPAGEASYEQYF
V gene: TRBV6-1; clone size: NA; J gene: TRBJ1-2; CDR3 protein: CASRKITGPSYGYTF